The clone carrying this T cell receptor beta chain was counted once. This entry is derived from a study of OX40 agonist ivuxolimab in advanced cancers. The repertoire was sequenced with immunoSEQ multiplex PCR; TCRdb's copy has only in-frame clones and lacks some. The data hold over 45,000 clones, with over 75% observed a single time. This CDR3 contains 16 residues. CDR1 and CDR2 from the germline V gene are SQVTM and ANQGSEA. Trimming stripped 1 base from V and 8 bases from J, with 23 bases between. J is TRBJ1-2 and V is TRBV29-1; D is possibly TRBD1 (6 bases). The source material was CD4+ or CD8+ T cells sorted from blood, sampled in a trial of the OX40 agonist ivuxolimab. The sequence came from an adult with an advanced solid tumor such as melanoma, head and neck, liver or kidney cancer. The CDR3 protein is CSVEGPAGAETGGYTF. In DNA form, the CDR3 reads TGCAGCGTTGAAGGGCCAGCGGGGGCCGAAACAGGGGGCTACACCTTC.